This TCR beta chain was captured in a study of blood T cells in healthy people across ages. Overall study findings and caveats: As age increased, TCR beta diversity per million T cells fell in a roughly linear fashion.

In terms of origin and age, donors were healthy Caucasian individuals from Russia aged roughly 6 to 100. The V end lost 6 bases, the J end lost 0 bases, and 9 bases lay between the germline ends. This CDR3 spans 13 amino acids. Germline CDR1 reads SEHNR; CDR2 reads FQNEAQ (reference sequence). A sample-barcoded 5' primer and a J-beta primer mix were used in a second PCR of roughly 6 to 11 cycles. A 12-random-nucleotide template-switch adaptor tagged each cDNA molecule. TCRdb redid the calling of the 5' RACE reads with MiXCR, one entry per CDR3 protein. The profile shows some 940,000 distinct CDR3 sequences, under 35% of them singletons. This clonotype was counted ten times or more. Its antigen is currently unknown. The same data also went into a second study, on T cells of mothers and their children. That source notes: Slightly higher, non-significant overlap characterized related mother-child pairs relative to unrelated pairs.

The sequencing input was blood. This rearrangement joins TRBV7-9 to TRBJ2-7, with D possibly called TRBD1 or TRBD2 (6 bases each). This receptor was identified in a woman aged 40 to 49 in good health. The CDR3 nucleotides are TGTGCCAGCAGGGGGGGACACTCCTACGAGCAGTACTTC. This gives the protein CASRGGHSYEQYF. The complete variable domain, with remaining parts taken from reference TRBV7-9 and TRBJ2-7, reads DTGVSQNPRHKITKRGQNVTFRCDPISEHNRLYWYRQTLGQGPEFLTYFQNEAQLEKSRLLSDRFSAERPKGSFSTLEIQRTEQGDSAMYLCASRGGHSYEQYFGPGTRLTVT.